A single sample is the source of the 3 T cell receptor beta chains below, sequenced in a study of control samples from healthy donors and cancer patients. Profiling relied on immunoSEQ multiplex PCR, and the TCRdb table lists in-frame clones only, not all of them. The sample includes some 67,000 clones, 87% of them seen just once. The source material was PBMCs. The receptors derive from a woman in her 50s with head and neck cancer.

The chain uses TRBV3-1 (or the pseudogene TRBV3-2) and TRBJ2-1; unclear D gene. CDR1 and CDR2 from the germline V gene are LGHDT and YNNKEL (reference sequence). The germline V and J ends were trimmed by 0 bases and 5 bases, with 17 bases remaining between them. This CDR3 region has 17 residues. The CDR3 coding sequence is TGTGCCAGCAGCCAAGACATGATTAGCCGACGACACAATGAGCAGTTCTTC. Translation: CASSQDMISRRHNEQFF.

This sequence joins TRBV12-3 or TRBV12-4 and TRBJ2-7; D gene ambiguous. This CDR3 region has 11 residues. With 3 bases removed from V and 3 bases from J, the gap between germline ends came to 3 bases. The CDR3 bases are TGTGCCAGCAGTTTGAACTACGAGCAGTACTTC. This codes for CASSLNYEQYF.

The genes are TRBV5-1 and TRBJ1-2; 7 bases align to TRBD1. The V and J ends lost 4 bases and 2 bases, in that order; junction bases with no gene match: 14. The CDR3 length is 17 residues. CDR1 SGHRS and CDR2 YFSETQ come from the germline V gene. The CDR3 region is CASSPRGGHLMNYGYTF. In nucleotides, the CDR3 is TGCGCCAGCAGCCCGCGAGGGGGCCATCTAATGAACTATGGCTACACCTTC.